This T cell receptor (beta chain) was sequenced during a study of blood T cell repertoires in COVID-19. Clones were sequenced by immunoSEQ multiplex PCR, and TCRdb holds only the in-frame ones, with some missing. The table lists approximately 350,000 clones, 75% to 90% of them singletons, with 0.9% to 1.1% in the top ten. The CDR3 contains 15 residues. Per germline, CDR1 LGHNT and CDR2 FRNRAP. V shed 5 bases and J 10 bases; nucleotides not matched to a gene: 8. The sequence derives from a young man who had recovered from COVID-19. Input material: PBMCs or T cells enriched from blood (not recorded which). The V gene is TRBV12-5, the J gene TRBJ2-1; TRBD2 aligns across 13 bases. The CDR3 here is CASGLGLAGVDEQFF. Written as DNA, the CDR3 is TGTGCTAGTGGTCTTGGACTAGCGGGAGTTGACGAGCAGTTCTTC.